This TCR beta chain was captured by sequencing in a study of glioma-infiltrating T cells. This clonotype has only a few counts. V was clipped by 0 bases and J by 5 bases, with 10 bases between them. The CDR3 has 14 residues. The germline gives CDR1 LGHNA, CDR2 YSLEER. TCR alpha and beta CDR3 regions were amplified from RNA using iRepertoire nested multiplex PCR. Via MiXCR, TCRdb re-called the multiplex PCR reads, giving one row per CDR3 protein. The data contain 300,000 to 450,000 distinct CDR3 sequences, roughly two fifths of them seen just once; the ten biggest clones take up more than 10%. This sequence joins TRBV4-3 and TRBJ1-1; D is ambiguous. This TCR came from a human donor with low-grade glioma or glioblastoma, undergoing nonglioma brain surgery, or in good health (not recorded which). Sequenced: glioma tissue, nonneoplastic brain tissue, or PBMCs (not recorded which). CDR3 residues: CASSQDHQWTEAFF. CDR3 DNA sequence: TGCGCCAGCAGCCAAGATCACCAGTGGACTGAAGCTTTCTTT.